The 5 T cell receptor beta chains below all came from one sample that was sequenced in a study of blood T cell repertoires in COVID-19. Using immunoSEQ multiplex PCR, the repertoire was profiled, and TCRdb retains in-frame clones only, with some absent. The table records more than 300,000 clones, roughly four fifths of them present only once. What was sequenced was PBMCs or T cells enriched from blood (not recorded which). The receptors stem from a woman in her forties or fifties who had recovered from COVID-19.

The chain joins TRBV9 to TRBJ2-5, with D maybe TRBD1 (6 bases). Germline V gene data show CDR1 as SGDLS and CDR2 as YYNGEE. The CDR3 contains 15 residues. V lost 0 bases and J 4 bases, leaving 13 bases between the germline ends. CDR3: CASSVDPGVVETQYF. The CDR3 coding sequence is TGTGCCAGCAGCGTAGACCCAGGGGTGGTAGAGACCCAGTACTTC.

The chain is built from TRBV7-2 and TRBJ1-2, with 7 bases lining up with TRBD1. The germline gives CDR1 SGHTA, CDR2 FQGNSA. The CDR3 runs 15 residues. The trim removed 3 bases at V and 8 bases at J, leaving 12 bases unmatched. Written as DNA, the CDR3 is TGTGCCAGCAGCTTGGGAGACAGGGTGTCGAGGGGCTACACCTTC. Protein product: CASSLGDRVSRGYTF.

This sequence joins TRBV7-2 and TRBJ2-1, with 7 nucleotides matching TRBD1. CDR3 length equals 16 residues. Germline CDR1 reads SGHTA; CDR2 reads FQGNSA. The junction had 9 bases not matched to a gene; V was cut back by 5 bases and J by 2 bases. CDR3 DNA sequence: TGTGCCAGCAGCGCCCGGACAGGCCATACCTACAATGAGCAGTTCTTC. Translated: CASSARTGHTYNEQFF.

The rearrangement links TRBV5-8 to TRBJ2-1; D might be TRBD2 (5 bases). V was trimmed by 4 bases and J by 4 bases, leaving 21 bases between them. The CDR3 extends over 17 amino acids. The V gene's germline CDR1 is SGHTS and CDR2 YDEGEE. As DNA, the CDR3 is TGTGCCAGCAGCCCAATTATGTTGAGGGTGCGGTACAATGAGCAGTTCTTC. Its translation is CASSPIMLRVRYNEQFF.

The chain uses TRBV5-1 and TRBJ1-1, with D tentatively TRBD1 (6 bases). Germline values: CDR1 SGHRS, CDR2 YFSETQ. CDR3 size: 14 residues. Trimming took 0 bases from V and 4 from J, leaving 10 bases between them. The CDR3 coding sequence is TGCGCCAGCAGCTTGGAACAGGGAATCACTGAAGCTTTCTTT. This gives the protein CASSLEQGITEAFF.